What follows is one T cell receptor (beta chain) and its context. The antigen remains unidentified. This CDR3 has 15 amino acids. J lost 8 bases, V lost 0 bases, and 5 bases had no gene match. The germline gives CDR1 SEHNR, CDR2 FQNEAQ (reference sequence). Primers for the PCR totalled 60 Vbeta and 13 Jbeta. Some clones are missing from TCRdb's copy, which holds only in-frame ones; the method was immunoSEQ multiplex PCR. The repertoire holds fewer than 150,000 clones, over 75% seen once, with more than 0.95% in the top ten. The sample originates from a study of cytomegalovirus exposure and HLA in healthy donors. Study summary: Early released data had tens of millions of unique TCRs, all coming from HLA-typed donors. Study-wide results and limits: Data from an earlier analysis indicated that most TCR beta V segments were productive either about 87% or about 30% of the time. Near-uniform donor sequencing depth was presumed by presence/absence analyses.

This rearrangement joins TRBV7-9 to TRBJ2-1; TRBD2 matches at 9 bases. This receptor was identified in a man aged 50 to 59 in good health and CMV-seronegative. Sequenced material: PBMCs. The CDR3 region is CASSLALAGTDEQFF. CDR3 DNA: TGTGCCAGCAGCTTAGCCCTAGCGGGGACGGATGAGCAGTTCTTC.